The 26 T cell receptor beta chains listed next were all sequenced from one sample in a study of shared clonotypes between healthy human individuals. Sequenced by immunoSEQ multiplex PCR; TCRdb stores in-frame clones only, minus some. Here the sample spans around 2,000,000 clones, about 94% being singletons. CD8 cells regarded as naive lacked CD45RO, were positively chosen for CCR7, and omitted terminally differentiated effector memory CD45RA+ cells. Sequences were obtained from naive CD8+ T cells sorted from blood. These receptors came from a man aged 18 to 29 in good health.

This chain joins TRBV27 and TRBJ2-5; TRBD1 aligns across 10 bases. The CDR3 has 15 residues. Germline V gene lookup returns CDR1 MNHEY and CDR2 SMNVEV (reference sequence). With 3 bases clipped from V and 4 bases from J, the junction kept 5 bases outside the gene matches. The CDR3 sequence: CASSLQDRGLETQYF. The DNA of the CDR3 is TGTGCCAGCAGTTTGCAAGACAGGGGGCTAGAGACCCAGTACTTC.

The chain is built from TRBV18 and TRBJ2-1, with 13 bases lining up with TRBD2. Germline values: CDR1 KGHSH, CDR2 LQKENI. The CDR3 runs 16 residues. V dropped 6 bases and J dropped 6; count of bases not matched to a gene: 8. CDR3 nucleotide sequence: TGTGCCAGCTCGCTGGGACTAGCGGGAAGGGGCAATGAGCAGTTCTTC. Encoded protein: CASSLGLAGRGNEQFF.

The chain carries TRBV28 and TRBJ2-5; TRBD2 agrees at 8 bases. The CDR3 covers 14 residues. From germline, CDR1 is MDHEN and CDR2 SYDVKM. Trimming cost V 5 bases and J 5 bases; bases outside gene matches: 7. The CDR3 DNA is TGTGCCAGCAGTCGAACGGGGGGGCCGGAGACCCAGTACTTC. It encodes CASSRTGGPETQYF.

This clone was observed once. At the DNA level, this CDR3 is encoded by other sequences in the same sample as well. This chain links TRBV6-5 with TRBJ2-7; D is unclear. The CDR3 is 13 amino acids. Germline V lookup: CDR1 MNHEY, CDR2 SVGAGI. V was shortened by 2 bases and J by 4 bases, with 9 bases between the two germline ends. CDR3 protein: CASSYAASYEQYF. In DNA form, the CDR3 reads TGTGCCAGCAGTTACGCAGCCTCGTACGAGCAGTACTTC.

Concerning this clone itself: Other DNA sequences of this sample code for an identical CDR3. This chain links TRBV27 with TRBJ2-1; 7 bases match TRBD2. The CDR3 runs 14 residues. The germline V gene encodes CDR1 MNHEY and CDR2 SMNVEV (reference sequence). The V gene end was trimmed by 6 bases and the J gene end by 0 bases; junction bases not matched to a gene: 2. CDR3 sequence reads: CASSSGGSYNEQFF. Here the CDR3 DNA reads TGTGCCAGCAGCTCGGGGGGCTCCTACAATGAGCAGTTCTTC.

The chain uses TRBV7-3 and TRBJ2-5, with D maybe TRBD2 (6 bases). Per germline, CDR1 SGHTA and CDR2 FQGTGA. This CDR3 spans 15 amino acids. With 5 bases removed from V and 1 base from J, the gap between germline ends came to 14 bases. The CDR3 protein is CASSPDPGAQETQYF. The DNA of the CDR3 is TGTGCCAGCAGCCCCGATCCGGGAGCCCAAGAGACCCAGTACTTC. The full variable domain, rest sourced from reference TRBV7-3 and TRBJ2-5, is GAGVSQTPSNKVTEKGKYVELRCDPISGHTALYWYRQSLGQGPEFLIYFQGTGAADDSGLPNDRFFAVRPEGSVSTLKIQRTERGDSAVYLCASSPDPGAQETQYFGPGTRLLVL.

The chain couples TRBV19 to TRBJ2-7; D perhaps matches TRBD2 (6 bases). CDR3 size: 15 residues. Looked up from germline, CDR1 is LNHDA and CDR2 is SQIVND (reference sequence). The V end lost 5 bases, the J end lost 2 bases, and 16 bases lay between the germline ends. CDR3: CASSPGTPGAYEQYF. The DNA of the CDR3 is TGTGCCAGTAGTCCAGGGACTCCCGGGGCCTACGAGCAGTACTTC.

V is TRBV5-1 and J is TRBJ1-1; 7 nucleotides align to TRBD1. From germline, CDR1 is SGHRS and CDR2 YFSETQ. The CDR3 loop spans 13 amino acids. After removal of 0 bases from V and 6 bases from J, the junction contained 2 bases not matched to a gene. Here the CDR3 reads CASSLEDRSEAFF. The CDR3 DNA reads as TGCGCCAGCAGCTTGGAGGACAGGTCTGAAGCTTTCTTT. The full variable domain, in which reference TRBV5-1 and TRBJ1-1 provide the parts outside the CDR3, is KAGVTQTPRYLIKTRGQQVTLSCSPISGHRSVSWYQQTPGQGLQFLFEYFSETQRNKGNFPGRFSGRQFSNSRSEMNVSTLELGDSALYLCASSLEDRSEAFFGQGTRLTVV.

The chain carries TRBV7-9 and TRBJ2-1; 9 positions match TRBD2. The junction had 9 bases not matched to a gene; V was cut back by 1 base and J by 8 bases. The CDR3 is 16 amino acids. Germline V gives CDR1 SEHNR, CDR2 FQNEAQ (reference sequence). CDR3 region: CASSLGGQREDDEQFF. CDR3 nucleotide sequence: TGTGCCAGCAGCTTAGGGGGCCAGCGGGAGGATGATGAGCAGTTCTTC.

This chain connects TRBV7-8 to TRBJ1-5, with D perhaps TRBD1 (5 bases). V was trimmed by 1 base and J by 6 bases, leaving 13 bases between them. The germline gives CDR1 SGHVS, CDR2 FQNEAQ. The length of the CDR3 is 15 residues. The CDR3 protein is CASSLGSGLSQPQHF. DNA for the CDR3: TGTGCCAGCAGCTTAGGTTCAGGGCTTAGTCAGCCCCAGCATTTT.

This sequence joins TRBV9 and TRBJ1-2; 9 nucleotides match TRBD1. The CDR3 length is 11 residues. V trimming: 4 bases; J trimming: 8 bases; junction bases outside the gene matches: 0. Per the germline V gene, CDR1 is SGDLS and CDR2 is YYNGEE. The chain's CDR3 is CASSTGGGYTF. CDR3 nucleotide sequence: TGTGCCAGCAGCACAGGGGGCGGCTACACCTTC.

The chain links TRBV9 to TRBJ2-7; TRBD1 matches at 9 bases. V shed 6 bases, J shed 5 bases, and the junction held 6 bases outside the gene matches. The germline V gene has CDR1 SGDLS and CDR2 YYNGEE. There are 13 residues in the CDR3. The CDR3 nucleotides are TGTGCCAGCATCGGGACAGGGAAAAACGAGCAGTACTTC. It yields the protein CASIGTGKNEQYF.

CDR3 DNA sequence: TGTGCCATCAGTGAAGTACTTCAGGGGCGGACTGAAGCTTTCTTT. Protein product: CAISEVLQGRTEAFF. The rearrangement joins TRBV10-3 to TRBJ1-1; D is possibly TRBD1 (6 bases). The CDR3 is 15 amino acids. Germline values: CDR1 ENHRY, CDR2 SYGVKD. Trimming removed 3 bases from V and 5 bases from J, with 16 bases in between.

This chain links TRBV5-6 with TRBJ2-3; D is undetermined. The V end was cut by 4 bases, the J end by 4 bases, with 4 bases between. CDR1 is SGHDT, CDR2 YYEEEE, per germline. This CDR3 spans 11 amino acids. The CDR3 reads CASSAADTQYF. The CDR3 nucleotides read TGTGCCAGCAGCGCCGCAGATACGCAGTATTTT.

The chain has TRBV11-2 and TRBJ1-6; D is unclear. V lost 0 bases and J 10 bases, leaving 13 bases between the germline ends. Germline CDR1 reads SGHAT; CDR2 reads FQNNGV. The CDR3 runs to 15 residues. Here the CDR3 reads CASSLDLGQDSPLHF. CDR3 DNA sequence: TGTGCCAGCAGCTTAGATCTCGGGCAAGACTCACCCCTCCACTTT.

Only a few counts were recorded for this clone. The V call is TRBV9, the J call TRBJ2-1; 9 bases are a match to TRBD2. The trim removed 3 bases at V and 8 bases at J, leaving 12 bases unmatched. Per the germline V gene, CDR1 is SGDLS and CDR2 is YYNGEE. The CDR3 contains 16 residues. The CDR3 region is CASSEGSGSPIYEQFF. For the CDR3, the DNA is TGTGCCAGCAGCGAGGGTAGCGGGAGCCCCATTTATGAGCAGTTCTTC. Based on the CDR3 plus reference TRBV9 and TRBJ2-1, the full variable domain is DSGVTQTPKHLITATGQRVTLRCSPRSGDLSVYWYQQSLDQGLQFLIQYYNGEERAKGNILERFSAQQFPDLHSELNLSSLELGDSALYFCASSEGSGSPIYEQFFGPGTRLTVL.

The chain employs TRBV28 and TRBJ1-6; possibly TRBD1 for D (5 bases). The germline CDR1 and CDR2 sequences are MDHEN and SYDVKM. Trimming stripped 5 bases from V and 10 bases from J, with 15 bases between. The CDR3 totals 14 residues. CDR3 loop: CASSPGGNGSPLHF. Written as DNA, the CDR3 is TGTGCCAGCAGTCCGGGGGGTAACGGATCACCCCTCCACTTT.

This chain joins TRBV9 and TRBJ2-1; 13 bases fit TRBD2. The CDR3 spans 16 residues. Germline V gives CDR1 SGDLS, CDR2 YYNGEE. V lost 4 bases to trimming and J lost 7 bases; unmatched junction nucleotides: 8. This CDR3 is CASSWGLAGRGNEQFF. DNA for the CDR3: TGTGCCAGCAGCTGGGGACTAGCGGGAAGGGGTAATGAGCAGTTCTTC.

This chain uses TRBV27 with TRBJ1-1; maybe TRBD1 (6 bases). V dropped 6 bases and J dropped 5 bases, with 16 bases sitting between them. Germline CDR1 reads MNHEY; CDR2 reads SMNVEV (reference sequence). The CDR3 has 14 amino acids. Here the CDR3 reads CASRLRGGATEAFF. The CDR3 region has the DNA TGTGCCAGCAGACTCCGGGGGGGCGCGACTGAAGCTTTCTTT.

The rearrangement joins TRBV7-6 to TRBJ2-7; TRBD2 is a possible D gene (5 bases). The CDR3 totals 15 residues. Trimming removed 0 bases from V and 6 bases from J, with 15 bases in between. Germline CDR1 and CDR2: SGHVS and FNYEAQ. CDR3 nucleotides: TGTGCCAGCAGCTTAGCGGGAGACGGGCTGCGCGAGCAGTACTTC. It yields the protein CASSLAGDGLREQYF.

The V and J genes are TRBV13 and TRBJ2-7, with 10 nucleotides matching TRBD2. This CDR3 comprises 15 residues. Germline lookup yields CDR1 PRHDT and CDR2 FYEKMQ (reference sequence). V gave up 5 bases and J gave up 3 bases; unmatched junction bases: 7. The CDR3 is CASSPGLAGGYEQYF. As DNA, the CDR3 is TGTGCCAGCAGCCCCGGTTTAGCGGGGGGCTACGAGCAGTACTTC.

V is TRBV6-1 and J is TRBJ1-3, with unresolved D. The length of the CDR3 is 15 residues. The germline V gene encodes CDR1 MNHNS and CDR2 SASEGT. The V and J ends lost 5 bases and 3 bases respectively, with 14 bases between them. CDR3 bases: TGTGCCAGCAGTCCGGGCCCCAATAGTGGAAACACCATATATTTT. Residues: CASSPGPNSGNTIYF.

This rearrangement joins TRBV19 to TRBJ1-2; the D gene is possibly TRBD1 (6 bases). This CDR3 comprises 13 residues. The ends were cut back, 2 bases at V and 6 bases at J, with 10 bases in the middle. Germline CDR1 LNHDA, CDR2 SQIVND (reference sequence). The DNA of the CDR3 is TGTGCCAGTAGTATACTTGAGGGGGATGGCTACACCTTC. As protein: CASSILEGDGYTF.

This rearrangement joins TRBV27 to TRBJ2-2; tentative D call: TRBD2 (6 bases). This CDR3 is 16 amino acids long. The ends were cut back, 5 bases at V and 2 bases at J, with 15 bases in the middle. Germline loops: CDR1 MNHEY, CDR2 SMNVEV (reference sequence). CDR3 in amino acids: CASSPQRVQNTGELFF. The CDR3 region has the DNA TGTGCCAGCAGTCCCCAGCGGGTTCAAAACACCGGGGAGCTGTTTTTT.

J is TRBJ1-4 and V is TRBV10-1; D ambiguous. This CDR3 comprises 15 residues. Germline loops: CDR1 WNHNN, CDR2 SYGVQD (reference sequence). Deletions cut 0 bases from V and 7 bases from J, with 12 bases between. Here the CDR3 reads CASSESAGGSEKLFF. CDR3 coding DNA: TGCGCCAGCAGTGAGTCGGCAGGAGGATCTGAAAAACTGTTTTTT.

The CDR3 region is CASSYLVGSTGELFF. The DNA of the CDR3 is TGTGCCAGCAGTTACCTGGTAGGGAGCACCGGGGAGCTGTTTTTT. The chain is built from TRBV6-6 and TRBJ2-2; weak D call: TRBD2 (5 bases). This CDR3 region has 15 residues. The V end lost 2 bases, the J end lost 4 bases, and 11 bases lay between the germline ends. Germline V CDR1 and CDR2: MNHNY, SVGAGI (reference sequence).